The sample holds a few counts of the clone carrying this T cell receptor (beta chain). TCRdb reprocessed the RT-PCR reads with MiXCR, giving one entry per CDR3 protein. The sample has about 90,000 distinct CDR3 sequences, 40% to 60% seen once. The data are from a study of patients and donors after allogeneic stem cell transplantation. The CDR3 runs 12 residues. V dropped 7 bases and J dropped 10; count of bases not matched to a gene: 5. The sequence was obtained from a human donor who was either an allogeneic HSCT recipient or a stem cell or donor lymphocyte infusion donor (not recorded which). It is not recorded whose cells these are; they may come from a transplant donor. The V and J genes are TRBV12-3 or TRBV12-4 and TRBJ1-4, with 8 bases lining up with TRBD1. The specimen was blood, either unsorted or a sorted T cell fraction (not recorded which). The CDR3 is CASTRGQGKLFF. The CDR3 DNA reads TGTGCCAGCACCCGAGGACAGGGAAAACTGTTTTTT.